This TCR beta chain was obtained from a study of T cell responses to AZD1222 COVID-19 vaccine (dated by TCRdb to the early 2020s). The study in broad terms: AZD1222 recipients with second doses at about 4 weeks or about 12 weeks were pooled, because spike-specific TCR depth and breadth did not differ between schedules. Trial participants were enrolled by age into subgroups of 18-55, 56-69 and 70-plus years, and around 140, 26 and 57 TCR-sequenced participants, respectively, were included in these subgroups. A total of around 240 trial participants underwent TCR sequencing, of whom about 200 received two doses of AZD1222 and around 26 received two doses of the MenACWY control vaccine. The investigation overall reported the following: The 56-69-year group was small, and its depth increase did not reach significance, likely because of low power. Most participants were white British and females outnumbered males, and the authors suggested that clonal diversity may have been underestimated. The whole spike protein was spanned by vaccine-associated CD4 TCRs, and dominant responses were seen in regions 160-218 and 743-854. Only a handful of AZD1222 recipients were SARS-CoV-2 seropositive at baseline, limiting conclusions about previously exposed vaccinees. After two AZD1222 doses, both the breadth and the depth of spike-specific TCRs were significantly higher than at day 0 and than in MenACWY recipients. Because no day 14 peak-response samples were available, the repertoires could be characterized only after the peak T cell response. Epitopes outside the regions mutated in the B.1.351 and B.1.1.7 variants were reportedly recognized by nearly half of the unique spike-specific TCRs.

The CDR3 regions of human TCRbeta chains were analyzed by immunosequencing. From the authors' description of their analysis: TCRs in the repertoires were matched against a reference library of SARS-CoV-2-specific TCRs that had been generated with the MIRA antigen-specificity platform. Breadth was defined as the fraction of unique TCRs that were SARS-CoV-2-associated. Depth was defined as the fraction of total T cells that were SARS-CoV-2-associated. Each spike-specific TCR was assigned to its reactive spike region and to a CD4 or CD8 class using the MIRA data. Log10-transformed breadth and depth values were compared by one-way ANOVA with Sidak's multiple comparisons tests. The table comes from immuneACCESS by way of TCRdb, which keeps in-frame sequences with V and J called. Part of the clones is missing from these tables; in studies checked, under half for an unresolved V gene and the rest for unknown reasons. V, J and clone size are taken as reported in that table, and D and trimming were inferred from the DNA itself. Recorded for this sample are under 150,000 clones; approximately 94% of them occurred a single time. The top ten hold approximately 5% of the sample.

The CDR3 contains 17 residues, cysteine and phenylalanine counted. Only CDR3 DNA is held: 51 bases, read in frame from base 1. Based on the germline V gene, the CDR1 and CDR2 sequences are MGHDK and SYGVNS. Relative to germline, V is missing 1 base and J is missing 0 bases, with 9 bases of the junction outside any gene match. Taken with the paper, the label for time point translates to: baseline before first vaccination. Samples from vaccinated people were obtained from the UK trials COV001 and COV002, which included a single-blind randomized controlled phase 2/3 trial of AZD1222 (ChAdOx1 nCoV-19) in healthy adults. For TCRbeta chain sequencing, PBMC samples from trial participants were taken at day 0 and at day 28 after the second dose. A remark on this clone: Its antigen is still unknown. Per-base quality was not reported, and no clone a single base away is much larger than it.

The sequence was obtained from an adult in good health. The chain links TRBV25-1 with TRBJ2-7; the junction holds 7 bases that match TRBD1. Source: peripheral blood, taken on day 0 of AZD1222 vaccination. The CDR3 protein is CASSESGGTASSYEQYF. The DNA sequence reads TGTGCCAGCAGTGAATCCGGTGGGACAGCTAGCTCCTACGAGCAGTACTTC.